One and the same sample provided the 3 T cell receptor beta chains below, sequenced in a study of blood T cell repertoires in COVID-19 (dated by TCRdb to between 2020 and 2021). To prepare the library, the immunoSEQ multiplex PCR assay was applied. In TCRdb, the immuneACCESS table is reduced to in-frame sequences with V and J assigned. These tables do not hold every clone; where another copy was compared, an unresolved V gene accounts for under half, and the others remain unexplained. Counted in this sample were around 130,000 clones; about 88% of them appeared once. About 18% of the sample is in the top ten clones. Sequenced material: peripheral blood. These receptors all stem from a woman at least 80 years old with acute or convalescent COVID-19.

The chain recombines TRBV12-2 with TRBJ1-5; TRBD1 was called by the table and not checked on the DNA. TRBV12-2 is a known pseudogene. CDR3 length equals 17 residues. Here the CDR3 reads CASRSSRLTGGNQPQHF. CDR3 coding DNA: TGTGCAAGTCGCTCGTCAAGGCTGACAGGGGGCAATCAGCCCCAGCATTTT.

In DNA, the CDR3 is TGTGCCAGCAGCTCCGCCAGGGGCAATTCACCCCTCCACTTT. This gives the protein CASSSARGNSPLHF. The chain joins TRBV7-9 to TRBJ1-6, with D possibly matching TRBD1 (6 bases). There are 14 residues in the CDR3. V was trimmed by 4 bases and J by 7 bases, leaving 11 bases between them. The germline V gene encodes CDR1 SEHNR and CDR2 FQNEAQ (reference sequence). The variable domain in full, completed from reference TRBV7-9 and TRBJ1-6, reads DTGVSQNPRHKITKRGQNVTFRCDPISEHNRLYWYRQTLGQGPEFLTYFQNEAQLEKSRLLSDRFSAERPKGSFSTLEIQRTEQGDSAMYLCASSSARGNSPLHFGNGTRLTVT.

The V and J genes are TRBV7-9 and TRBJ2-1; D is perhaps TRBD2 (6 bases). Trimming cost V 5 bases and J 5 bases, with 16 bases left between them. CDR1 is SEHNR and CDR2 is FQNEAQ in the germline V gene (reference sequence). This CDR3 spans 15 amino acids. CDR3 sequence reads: CASSPRGGGDNEQFF. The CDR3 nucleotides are TGTGCCAGCAGCCCCCGTGGCGGCGGGGACAATGAGCAGTTCTTC.